A selection of T cell receptor beta chains follows, all from one sample in a study of glioma-infiltrating T cells after dendritic cell vaccination. Profiling relied on immunoSEQ multiplex PCR, and the TCRdb table lists in-frame clones only, not all of them. Of a few thousand clones in the sample, approximately 85% are singletons; the top ten hold around 9.3%. This specimen consisted of tumor tissue, obtained after dendritic cell vaccination. These receptors came from a human donor with glioblastoma. CDR3s include the opening cysteine and the closing phenylalanine or tryptophan. D genes are given only for firm matches. The size entry is marked missing in some rows and otherwise reads once, few, many or a size class.

>.|TRBV7-2|TRBJ1-1|.
CARGGEANTEAFF
TGTGCCAGGGGGGGGGAAGCGAACACTGAAGCTTTCTTT
>.|TRBV5-6|TRBJ1-1|.
CASSHPTGSTEAFF
TGTGCCAGCAGCCACCCAACGGGGAGCACTGAAGCTTTCTTT
>.|TRBV28|TRBJ1-4|once
CASSRTGSGEKLFF
TGTGCCAGCAGTCGCACAGGTTCAGGGGAAAAACTGTTTTTT
>.|TRBV7-9|TRBJ1-6|.
CASSALGGNSPLHF
TGTGCCAGCAGCGCCTTGGGAGGGAATTCCCCCCTCCACTTT
>.|TRBV19|TRBJ1-2|.
CASSMGARSYGYTF
TGTGCCAGTAGTATGGGAGCACGGTCCTATGGCTACACCTTC
>.|TRBV11-2|TRBJ2-1|.
CASSLEFRSGLGNEQFF
TGTGCCAGCAGCTTAGAGTTTCGGAGCGGGTTGGGCAATGAGCAGTTCTTC
>.|TRBV7-9|TRBJ2-1|.
CASRPVAGPSYNEQFF
TGTGCCAGCAGACCAGTCGCGGGGCCGTCCTACAATGAGCAGTTCTTC
>TRBD1|TRBV6-5|TRBJ2-2|.
CASSYLPGGKTGELFF
TGTGCCAGCAGTTACCTCCCAGGGGGAAAAACCGGGGAGCTGTTTTTT
>TRBD1|TRBV27|TRBJ2-7|.
CASSPWDRGRYEQYF
TGTGCCAGCAGTCCCTGGGACAGGGGGCGCTACGAGCAGTACTTC
>TRBD1|TRBV5-1|TRBJ1-2|.
CASSREGQGGYTF
TGCGCCAGCAGCAGAGAAGGACAGGGTGGCTACACCTTC
>TRBD1|TRBV11-1|TRBJ2-7|.
CASSRRQGLGSSSYEQYF
TGTGCCAGCAGCCGACGACAGGGCCTGGGAAGTAGCTCCTACGAGCAGTACTTC
>TRBD2|TRBV7-2|TRBJ2-5|.
CASSLGLAGVETQYF
TGTGCCAGCAGCCTCGGGCTAGCGGGGGTTGAGACCCAGTACTTC
>TRBD1|TRBV18|TRBJ1-1|.
CASSRPGTGKTEAFF
TGTGCCAGCTCAAGGCCCGGGACAGGGAAAACTGAAGCTTTCTTT
>.|TRBV4-3|TRBJ1-2|few
CASSQDHGYGYTF
TGCGCCAGCAGCCAAGATCACGGGTATGGCTACACCTTC
>TRBD1|TRBV30|TRBJ2-1|.
CAWGQGAMNEQFF
TGTGCCTGGGGCCAGGGGGCTATGAATGAGCAGTTCTTC
>TRBD2|TRBV15|TRBJ2-1|.
CATSGPGLVGGGEQFF
TGTGCCACCAGCGGACCGGGACTAGTGGGGGGCGGTGAGCAGTTCTTC
>.|TRBV5-1|TRBJ1-1|.
CASSLGTALSEAFF
TGCGCCAGCAGCTTGGGGACAGCGCTTTCTGAAGCTTTCTTT
>.|TRBV20-1|TRBJ2-5|.
CSASWQTQYF
TGCAGTGCTAGTTGGCAGACCCAGTACTTC
>.|TRBV19|TRBJ1-2|.
CASSRGQIYTF
TGTGCCAGTAGTAGAGGACAGATCTACACCTTC
>TRBD1|TRBV4-2|TRBJ1-2|.
CASSQEVTGALYGYTF
TGTGCCAGCAGCCAAGAAGTGACAGGGGCGCTTTATGGCTACACCTTC
>TRBD2|TRBV28|TRBJ2-1|.
CASSLGGSSYNEQFF
TGTGCCAGCAGTTTAGGCGGGAGTTCCTACAATGAGCAGTTCTTC
>TRBD2|TRBV11-2|TRBJ2-1|.
CASSPGTSSYNEQFF
TGTGCCAGCAGCCCGGGGACTAGTTCCTACAATGAGCAGTTCTTC
>.|TRBV4-2|TRBJ1-5|.
CASSQDPVSNQPQHF
TGTGCCAGCAGCCAAGATCCCGTCAGCAATCAGCCCCAGCATTTT
>TRBD1|TRBV4-1|TRBJ1-2|.
CASSQDVARDRVHGYTF
TGCGCCAGCAGCCAAGACGTCGCCCGTGACAGGGTCCATGGCTACACCTTC
>.|TRBV5-8|TRBJ2-7|.
CASSLWGQPYEQYF
TGTGCCAGCAGCTTGTGGGGGCAGCCCTACGAGCAGTACTTC
>TRBD2|TRBV30|TRBJ2-5|.
CAWSSGTSGRKTQYF
TGTGCCTGGTCCTCTGGGACTAGCGGGAGAAAGACCCAGTACTTC
>.|TRBV18|TRBJ1-2|few
CASSRGTSGVFGYTF
TGTGCCAGCTCACGTGGAACGTCGGGGGTGTTTGGCTACACCTTC
>TRBD2|TRBV9|TRBJ2-1|.
CASSVDAGTKQFF
TGTGCCAGCAGCGTAGATGCCGGGACTAAGCAGTTCTTC
>.|TRBV9|TRBJ2-7|.
CASSVSRVHHCSYEQYF
TGTGCCAGCAGCGTGAGCAGGGTCCATCACTGCTCCTACGAGCAGTACTTC
>.|TRBV5-4|TRBJ1-2|.
CASSSSVHQAGYTF
TGTGCCAGCAGCTCATCCGTACACCAGGCCGGCTACACCTTC
>TRBD1|TRBV6-5|TRBJ2-2|.
CASKDRGRAGELFF
TGTGCCAGCAAGGACAGGGGAAGGGCCGGGGAGCTGTTTTTT
>TRBD1|TRBV7-2|TRBJ1-1|.
CASSPGSRGQSTEAFF
TGTGCCAGCAGCCCTGGGTCCAGGGGGCAAAGCACTGAAGCTTTCTTT
>.|TRBV5-6|TRBJ1-2|.
CASSGGVQGGGYTF
TGTGCCAGCAGCGGGGGGGTACAGGGAGGAGGCTACACCTTC
>TRBD1|TRBV5-8|TRBJ1-2|.
CASSLGRGPGYGYTF
TGTGCCAGCAGCTTGGGCAGGGGGCCCGGCTATGGCTACACCTTC
>TRBD2|TRBV6-5|TRBJ2-3|.
CASRTSGRGPDTQYF
TGTGCCAGCAGGACAAGCGGGAGGGGCCCAGATACGCAGTATTTT
>.|TRBV7-2|TRBJ2-4|.
CASGRAEDGKNIQYF
TGTGCCAGCGGTCGAGCGGAGGATGGCAAAAACATTCAGTACTTC
>.|TRBV30|TRBJ1-1|.
CAWSVQWANTEAFF
TGTGCCTGGAGTGTACAATGGGCGAACACTGAAGCTTTCTTT
>.|TRBV9|TRBJ2-1|.
CASSVRQGGNEQFF
TGTGCCAGCAGCGTAAGGCAGGGTGGCAATGAGCAGTTCTTC
>.|TRBV6-5|TRBJ2-1|few
CASSYIPPSSNEQFF
TGTGCCAGCAGTTACATACCGCCTAGCAGCAATGAGCAGTTCTTC
>TRBD2|TRBV5-1|TRBJ2-7|once
CASSPTSGRAYEQYF
TGCGCCAGCAGCCCTACTAGCGGGAGGGCCTACGAGCAGTACTTC
>TRBD1|TRBV28|TRBJ1-2|once
CASSLQSRDRAGYTF
TGTGCCAGCAGCTTACAATCCCGGGACAGGGCTGGCTACACCTTC
>.|TRBV10-2|TRBJ1-1|.
CASYDGVHTEAFF
TGCGCCAGCTACGACGGGGTGCACACTGAAGCTTTCTTT